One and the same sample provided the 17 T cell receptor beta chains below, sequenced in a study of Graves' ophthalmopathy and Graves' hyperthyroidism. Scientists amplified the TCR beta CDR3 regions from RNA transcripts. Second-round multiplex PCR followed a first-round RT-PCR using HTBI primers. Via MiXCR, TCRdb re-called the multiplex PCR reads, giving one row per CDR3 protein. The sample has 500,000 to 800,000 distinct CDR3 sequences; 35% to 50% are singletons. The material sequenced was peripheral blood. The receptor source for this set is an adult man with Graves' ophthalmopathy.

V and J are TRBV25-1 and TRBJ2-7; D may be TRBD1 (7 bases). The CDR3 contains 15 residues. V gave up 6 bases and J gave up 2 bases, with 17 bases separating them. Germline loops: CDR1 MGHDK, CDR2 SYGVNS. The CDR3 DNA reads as TGTGCCAGCAGCGGGCGGGACAGTGGAACCTACGAGCAGTACTTC. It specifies CASSGRDSGTYEQYF.

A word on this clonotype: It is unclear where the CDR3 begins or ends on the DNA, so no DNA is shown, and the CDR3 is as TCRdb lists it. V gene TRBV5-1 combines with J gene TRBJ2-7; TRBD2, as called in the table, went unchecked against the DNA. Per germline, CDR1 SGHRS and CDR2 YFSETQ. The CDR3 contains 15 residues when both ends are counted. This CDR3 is CASSFGPGLPYEQYF.

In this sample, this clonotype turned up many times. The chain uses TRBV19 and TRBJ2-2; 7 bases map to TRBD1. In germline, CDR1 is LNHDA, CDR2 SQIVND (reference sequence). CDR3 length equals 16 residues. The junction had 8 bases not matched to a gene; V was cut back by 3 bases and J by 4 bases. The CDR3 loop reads CASSIPGTAITGELFF. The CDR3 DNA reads TGTGCCAGTAGTATTCCCGGGACAGCTATCACCGGGGAGCTGTTTTTT.

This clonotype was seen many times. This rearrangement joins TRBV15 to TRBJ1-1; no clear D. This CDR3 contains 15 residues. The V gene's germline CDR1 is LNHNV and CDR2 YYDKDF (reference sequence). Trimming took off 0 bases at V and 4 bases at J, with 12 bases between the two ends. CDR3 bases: TGTGCCACCAGCAGAGATAACCCACTCGGCACTGAAGCTTTCTTT. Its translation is CATSRDNPLGTEAFF.

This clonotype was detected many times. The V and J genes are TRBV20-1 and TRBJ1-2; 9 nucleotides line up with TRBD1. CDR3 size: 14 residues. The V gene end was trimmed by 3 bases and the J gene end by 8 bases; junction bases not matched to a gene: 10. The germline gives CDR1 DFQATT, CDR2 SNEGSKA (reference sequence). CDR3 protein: CSARAPDRGGGYTF. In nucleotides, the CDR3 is TGCAGTGCTAGGGCCCCGGACAGGGGAGGCGGCTACACCTTC.

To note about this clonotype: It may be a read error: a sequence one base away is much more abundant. Here the CDR3 DNA reads TGTGCCAGCGCCATGGGGATGGAGACCCAGTACTTC. This encodes CASAMGMETQYF. The chain uses TRBV6-1 and TRBJ2-5; no definite D call. This CDR3 spans 12 amino acids. Germline V gene sequence: CDR1 MNHNS, CDR2 SASEGT. Trimming cost V 8 bases and J 5 bases, with 12 bases left between them.

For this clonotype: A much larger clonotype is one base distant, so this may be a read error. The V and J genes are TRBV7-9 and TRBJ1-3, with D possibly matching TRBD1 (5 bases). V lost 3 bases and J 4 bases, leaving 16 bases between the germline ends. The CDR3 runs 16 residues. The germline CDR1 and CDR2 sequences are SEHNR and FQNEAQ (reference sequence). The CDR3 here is CASSLEVTVFGNTIYF. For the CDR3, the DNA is TGTGCCAGCAGCTTGGAAGTGACAGTTTTCGGAAACACCATATATTTT.

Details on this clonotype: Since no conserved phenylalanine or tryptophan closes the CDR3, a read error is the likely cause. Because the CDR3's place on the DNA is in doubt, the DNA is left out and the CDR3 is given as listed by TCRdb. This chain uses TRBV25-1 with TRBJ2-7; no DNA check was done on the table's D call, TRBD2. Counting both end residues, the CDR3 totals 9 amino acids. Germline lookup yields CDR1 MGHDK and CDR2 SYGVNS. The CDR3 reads CASSNPGLA.

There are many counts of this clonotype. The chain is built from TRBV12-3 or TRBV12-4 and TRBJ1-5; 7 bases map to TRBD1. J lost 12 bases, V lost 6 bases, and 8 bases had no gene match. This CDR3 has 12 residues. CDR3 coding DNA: TGTGCCAGCAGCTCGGACAGGCGGCACCAGCATTTT. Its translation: CASSSDRRHQHF.

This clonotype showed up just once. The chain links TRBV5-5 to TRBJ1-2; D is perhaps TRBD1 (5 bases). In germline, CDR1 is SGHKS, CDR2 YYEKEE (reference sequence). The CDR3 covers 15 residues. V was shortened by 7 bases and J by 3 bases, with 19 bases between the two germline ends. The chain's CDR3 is CASGTSTDNHYGYTF. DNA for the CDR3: TGTGCCAGCGGGACCTCCACTGACAACCACTATGGCTACACCTTC. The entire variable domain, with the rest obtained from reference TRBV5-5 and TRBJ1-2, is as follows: DAGVTQSPTHLIKTRGQQVTLRCSPISGHKSVSWYQQVLGQGPQFIFQYYEKEERGRGNFPDRFSARQFPNYSSELNVNALLLGDSALYLCASGTSTDNHYGYTFGSGTRLTVV.

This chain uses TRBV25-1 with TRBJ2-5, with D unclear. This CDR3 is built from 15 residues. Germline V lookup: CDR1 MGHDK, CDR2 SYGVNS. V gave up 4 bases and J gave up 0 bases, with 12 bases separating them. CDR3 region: CASSARPSDQETQYF. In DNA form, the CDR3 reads TGTGCCAGCAGTGCTAGACCGTCCGACCAAGAGACCCAGTACTTC.

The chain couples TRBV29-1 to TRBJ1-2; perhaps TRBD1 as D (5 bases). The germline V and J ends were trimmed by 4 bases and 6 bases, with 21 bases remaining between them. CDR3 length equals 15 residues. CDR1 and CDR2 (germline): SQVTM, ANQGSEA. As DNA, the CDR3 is TGCAGCGTTGTGGGGGGTCCGAACACCGGGGATGGCTACACCTTC. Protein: CSVVGGPNTGDGYTF.

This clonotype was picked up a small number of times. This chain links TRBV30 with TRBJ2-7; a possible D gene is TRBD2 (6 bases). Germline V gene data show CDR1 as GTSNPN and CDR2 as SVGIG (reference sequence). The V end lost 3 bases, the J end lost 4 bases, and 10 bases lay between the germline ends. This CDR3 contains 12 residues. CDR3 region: CAWSSAGYEQYF. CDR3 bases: TGTGCCTGGAGCTCTGCGGGGTACGAGCAGTACTTC.

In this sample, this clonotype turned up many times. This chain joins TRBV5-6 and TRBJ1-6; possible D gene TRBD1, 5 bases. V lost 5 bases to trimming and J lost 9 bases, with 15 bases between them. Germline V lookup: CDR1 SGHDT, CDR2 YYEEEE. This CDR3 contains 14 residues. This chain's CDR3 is CASRTGDEGSPLHF. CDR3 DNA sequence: TGTGCCAGCAGAACCGGGGACGAGGGTTCACCCCTCCACTTT.

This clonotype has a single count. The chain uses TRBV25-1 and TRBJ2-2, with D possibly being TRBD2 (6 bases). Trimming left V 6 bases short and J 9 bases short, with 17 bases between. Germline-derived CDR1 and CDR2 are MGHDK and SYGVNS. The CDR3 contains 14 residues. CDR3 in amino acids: CASSSVGLTWELFF. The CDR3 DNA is TGTGCCAGCAGCAGCGTCGGACTAACCTGGGAGCTGTTTTTT.

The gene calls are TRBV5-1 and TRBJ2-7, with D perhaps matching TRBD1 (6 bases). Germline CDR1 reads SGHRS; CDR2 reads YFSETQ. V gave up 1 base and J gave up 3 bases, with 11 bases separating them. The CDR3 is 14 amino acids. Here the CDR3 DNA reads TGCGCCAGCAGCTTGACAGGGCACCTCTACGAGCAGTACTTC. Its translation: CASSLTGHLYEQYF.

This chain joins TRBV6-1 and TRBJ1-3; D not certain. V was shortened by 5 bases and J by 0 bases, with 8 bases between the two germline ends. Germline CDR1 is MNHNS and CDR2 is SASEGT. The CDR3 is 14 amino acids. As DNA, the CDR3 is TGTGCCAGCAGTTACGCGGTCTCTGGAAACACCATATATTTT. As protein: CASSYAVSGNTIYF.